This TCR beta chain was recovered during a study of blood T cell repertoires in COVID-19 (dated by TCRdb to 2019 to 2021). Turning to the overall study: Collaborator samples came from the United States, Italy and Spain and covered acute and convalescent phases of COVID-19. The repertoires were released in a freely available public database intended as a resource for research on the immune response to SARS-CoV-2. Where available, HLA class I and class II types were obtained from metadata supplied by the sample provider rather than from assay-based typing. Sample metadata almost always included a de-identified subject ID, COVID-19 status, age in years and sex. The prospective study material was composed of cDNA or gDNA derived from T cells, B-cell-depleted T cells, or PBMCs. Subjects who had been exposed to COVID-19, were actively infected with it, or had recovered from it provided the deeply sampled blood TCRbeta repertoires that made up the dataset. The samples were drawn from two sources: the first 160 participants of the ongoing ImmuneRACE study, and approximately 1,300 subjects contributed by 6 global collaborators. Overall study results and their limits: The amount of clinical and demographic metadata varied by source and participant and was provided uncurated.

Concerning this clone itself: What this receptor recognizes is not known. Per-base qualities were not stored, and no clone one base away is much larger.

In the germline V gene, CDR1 corresponds to LGHNA and CDR2 to YSLEER. Counted from cysteine to phenylalanine, this CDR3 has 12 amino acids. Only the CDR3 portion is preserved as DNA: 36 bases, with reading frame beginning at the first base. V is cut by 4 bases and J by 9 bases, and the space between the germline ends is 7 bases. Participants in the prospective study were enrolled through a virtual design, were aged about 18 to 90 years, and lived in 24 United States geographic areas. To assign participants to cohorts, the prospective study relied on clinical history that participants themselves reported in a screening survey and a study questionnaire. A participant counted as exposed if, within 2 weeks of entering the study, that participant had been in contact with someone who had a PCR-confirmed or clinician-diagnosed COVID-19 case. In the prospective study, whole blood, serum and a nasopharyngeal or oropharyngeal swab were collected from each participant by mobile phlebotomists. Over a roughly two-month period, participants in the prospective study had the option of providing additional blood draws and questionnaires. Before DNA extraction, blood samples from the prospective study were shipped at room temperature or frozen.

The immunoSEQ Assay, a bias-controlled multiplex PCR, was used to amplify TCRbeta CDR3 regions from genomic DNA. Concerning the study's data processing: Within the assay, amplification of reference gene primers was used to estimate how many nucleated cells each sample contained. Sequence reads were collapsed and filtered to measure the absolute abundance of every unique TCRbeta CDR3 rearrangement. Productive Simpson clonality was computed per sample as the square root of Simpson's diversity index over productive rearrangements. Imported from immuneACCESS, the table was reduced by TCRdb to in-frame sequences with V and J called. These copies leave out some clones; in studies compared against another copy, an unresolved V gene accounts for under half, and the cause of the remainder is not known. V and J calls and clone size are those listed in that table; D and trimming were worked out from the DNA. This sample gives some 320,000 clones in total; roughly nine tenths of them show up just once. The top ten clonotypes cover roughly 3.9% of the sample.

The rearranged segments are TRBV4-3 and TRBJ1-6; no D gene call is confident. The origin of this receptor is a woman aged 25 to 39 who had been exposed to COVID-19. The source material was PBMCs or T cells enriched from blood (not recorded which). The sequence in DNA is TGCGCCAGCAGCCTCGGTGGTTCACCCCTCCACTTT. This gives the protein CASSLGGSPLHF.